This TCR beta chain emerged from a study of T cells after yellow fever vaccination. General study findings and limits: Overlap between CD4 and CD8 compartments was detected for a small share of clonotypes.

From the 5' RACE reads, TCRdb called clonotypes with MiXCR, one entry per CDR3 protein. The table has roughly 150,000 distinct CDR3 sequences, less than 9.5% seen once. The table lists this clonotype with a few counts. No antigen is known for it. The source material was CD4+ T cells sorted from PBMCs, sampled 5 days after the yellow fever booster vaccination. This receptor was taken from a man aged 25-40 years who received the YFV17D yellow fever vaccine.

DNA of the CDR3: TGCGCCAGCAGCTTACATCCGGGACAGGGACGGAATGAGCAGTTCTTC. Amino acid sequence: CASSLHPGQGRNEQFF. The chain is built from TRBV5-1 and TRBJ2-1; 9 bases agree with TRBD1. This CDR3 has 16 amino acids. V shed 2 bases, J shed 7 bases, and the junction held 10 bases outside the gene matches. Germline V gene sequence: CDR1 SGHRS, CDR2 YFSETQ.